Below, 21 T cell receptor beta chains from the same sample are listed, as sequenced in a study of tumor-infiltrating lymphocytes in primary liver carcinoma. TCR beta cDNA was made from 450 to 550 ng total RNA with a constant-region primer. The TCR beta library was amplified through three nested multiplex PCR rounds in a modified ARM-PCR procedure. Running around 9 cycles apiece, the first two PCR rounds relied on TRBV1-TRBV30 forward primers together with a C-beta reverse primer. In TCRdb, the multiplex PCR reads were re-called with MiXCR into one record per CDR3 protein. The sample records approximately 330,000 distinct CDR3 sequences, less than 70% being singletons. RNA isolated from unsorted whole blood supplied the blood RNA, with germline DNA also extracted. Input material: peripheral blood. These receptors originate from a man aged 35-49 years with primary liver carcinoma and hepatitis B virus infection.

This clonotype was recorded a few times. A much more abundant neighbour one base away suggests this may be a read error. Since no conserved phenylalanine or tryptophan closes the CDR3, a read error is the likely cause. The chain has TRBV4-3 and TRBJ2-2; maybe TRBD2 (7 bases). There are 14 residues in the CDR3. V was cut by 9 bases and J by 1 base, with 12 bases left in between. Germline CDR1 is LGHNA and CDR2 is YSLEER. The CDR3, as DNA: TGCGCCAGTCGAGGGGGGGTGAACACCGGGGAGCTGTTTCTT. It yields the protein CASRGGVNTGELFL.

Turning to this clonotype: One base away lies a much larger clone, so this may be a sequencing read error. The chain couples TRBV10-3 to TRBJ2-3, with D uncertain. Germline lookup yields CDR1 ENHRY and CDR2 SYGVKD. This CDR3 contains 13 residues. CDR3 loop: CPIQWAQSDTQYF. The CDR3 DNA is TGTCCCATCCAATGGGCCCAGTCAGATACGCAGTATTTT.

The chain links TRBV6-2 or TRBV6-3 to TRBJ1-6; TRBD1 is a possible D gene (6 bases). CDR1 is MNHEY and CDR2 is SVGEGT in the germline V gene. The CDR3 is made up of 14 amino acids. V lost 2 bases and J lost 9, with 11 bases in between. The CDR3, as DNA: TGTGCCAGCAGTTACGCCAGGGGATCTTCACCCCTCCACTTT. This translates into CASSYARGSSPLHF.

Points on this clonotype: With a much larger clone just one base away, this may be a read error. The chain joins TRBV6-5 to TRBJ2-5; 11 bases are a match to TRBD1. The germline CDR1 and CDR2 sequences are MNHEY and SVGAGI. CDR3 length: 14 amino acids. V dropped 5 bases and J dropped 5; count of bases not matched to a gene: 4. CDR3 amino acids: CASSRTGGKETQYF. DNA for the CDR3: TGTGCCAGCAGTCGGACAGGGGGCAAGGAGACCCAGTACTTC.

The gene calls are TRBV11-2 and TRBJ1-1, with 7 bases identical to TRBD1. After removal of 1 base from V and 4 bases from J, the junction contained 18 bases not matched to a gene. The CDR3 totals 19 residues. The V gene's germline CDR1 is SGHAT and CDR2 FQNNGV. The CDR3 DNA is TGTGCCAGCAGCTTAGGTCGGGAGAGGGGGCGGATGAAAGGCACTGAAGCTTTCTTT. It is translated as CASSLGRERGRMKGTEAFF.

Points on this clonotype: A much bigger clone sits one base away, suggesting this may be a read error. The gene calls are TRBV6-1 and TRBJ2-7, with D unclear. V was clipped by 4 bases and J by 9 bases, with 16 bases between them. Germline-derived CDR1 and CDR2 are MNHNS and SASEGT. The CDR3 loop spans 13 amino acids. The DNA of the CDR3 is TGTGCCAGCAGTGCCAATAAGGCCAACGGGCAGTACTTC. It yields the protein CASSANKANGQYF.

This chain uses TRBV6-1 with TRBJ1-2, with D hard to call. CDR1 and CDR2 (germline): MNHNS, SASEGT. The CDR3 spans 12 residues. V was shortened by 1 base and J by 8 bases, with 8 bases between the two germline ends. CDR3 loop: CASSEGGWGYTF. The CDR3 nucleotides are TGTGCCAGCAGTGAAGGAGGATGGGGCTACACCTTC.

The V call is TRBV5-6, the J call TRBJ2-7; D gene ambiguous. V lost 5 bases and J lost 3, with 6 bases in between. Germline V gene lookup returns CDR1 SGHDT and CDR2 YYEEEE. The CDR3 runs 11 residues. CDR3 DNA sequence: TGTGCCAGCAGTCAAAGCTACGAGCAGTACTTC. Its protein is CASSQSYEQYF.

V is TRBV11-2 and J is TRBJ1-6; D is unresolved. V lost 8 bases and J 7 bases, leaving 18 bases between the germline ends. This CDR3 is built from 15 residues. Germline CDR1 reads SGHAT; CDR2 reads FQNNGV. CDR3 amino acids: CASSQPEYLNSPLHF. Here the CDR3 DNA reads TGTGCCAGCTCTCAACCTGAATACTTGAATTCACCCCTCCACTTT.

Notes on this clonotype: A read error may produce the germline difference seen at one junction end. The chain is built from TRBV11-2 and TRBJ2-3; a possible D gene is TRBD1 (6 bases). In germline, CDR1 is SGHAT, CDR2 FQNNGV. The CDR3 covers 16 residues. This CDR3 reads CVSSLDGQCSTDTQYF. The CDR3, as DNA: TGTGTCAGCAGCTTGGACGGACAGTGCAGCACAGATACGCAGTATTTT.

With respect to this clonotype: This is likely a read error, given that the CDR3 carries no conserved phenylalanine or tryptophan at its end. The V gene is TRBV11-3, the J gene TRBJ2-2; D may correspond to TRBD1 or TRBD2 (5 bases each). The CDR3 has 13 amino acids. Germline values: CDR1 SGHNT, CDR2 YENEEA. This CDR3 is CASSLIGTGELFL. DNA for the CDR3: TGTGCCAGCAGCTTAATCGGGACCGGGGAACTGTTTCTT.

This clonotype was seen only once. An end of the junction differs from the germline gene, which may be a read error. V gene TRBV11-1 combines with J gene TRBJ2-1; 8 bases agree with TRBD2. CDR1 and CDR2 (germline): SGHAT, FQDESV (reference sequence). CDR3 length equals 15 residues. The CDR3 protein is CANSPSGTSPEEQFF. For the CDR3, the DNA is TGTGCCAACAGCCCCTCCGGGACTAGTCCAGAAGAGCAGTTCTTC.

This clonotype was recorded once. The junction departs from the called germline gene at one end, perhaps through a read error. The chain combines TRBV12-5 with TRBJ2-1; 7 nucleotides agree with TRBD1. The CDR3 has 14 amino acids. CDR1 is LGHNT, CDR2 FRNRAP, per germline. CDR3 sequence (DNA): TGTGCTAGTGATTTGGGACAGCGGAGAAATGAGCAGCTCTTC. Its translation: CASDLGQRRNEQLF.

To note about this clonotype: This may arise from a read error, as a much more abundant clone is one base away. CDR3 residues: CASRQESPYEQYF. CDR3 DNA: TGTGCCAGCAGGCAGGAGAGCCCCTACGAGCAGTACTTC. V usage is TRBV6-5 and J usage is TRBJ2-7; D is unclear. This CDR3 spans 13 amino acids. From germline, CDR1 is MNHEY and CDR2 SVGAGI. Trimming took off 6 bases at V and 2 bases at J, with 11 bases between the two ends.

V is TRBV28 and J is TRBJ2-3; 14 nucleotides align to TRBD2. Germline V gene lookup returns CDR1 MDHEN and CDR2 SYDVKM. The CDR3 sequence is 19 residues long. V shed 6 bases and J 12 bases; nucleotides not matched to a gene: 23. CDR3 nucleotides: TGTGCCAGCAGGCCTACCGGGACTAGCGGGAGCTCCAACGCTTTATTTCAGTATTTT. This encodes CASRPTGTSGSSNALFQYF.

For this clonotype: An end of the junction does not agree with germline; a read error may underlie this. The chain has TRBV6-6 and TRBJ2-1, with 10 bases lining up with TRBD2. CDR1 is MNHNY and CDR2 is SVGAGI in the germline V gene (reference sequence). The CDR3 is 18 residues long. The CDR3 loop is CASSYLGLAVGRHNEQLF. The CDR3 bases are TGTGCCAGCAGTTACCTAGGACTAGCGGTCGGGAGACACAATGAGCAGCTCTTC.

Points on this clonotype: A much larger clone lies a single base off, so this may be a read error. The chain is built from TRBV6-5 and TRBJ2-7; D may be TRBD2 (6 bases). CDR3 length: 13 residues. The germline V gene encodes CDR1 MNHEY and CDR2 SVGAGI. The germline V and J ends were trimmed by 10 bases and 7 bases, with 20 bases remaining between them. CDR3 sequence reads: CANSLTSNGEQYF. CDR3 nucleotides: TGTGCCAACAGCCTGACTAGTAACGGGGAGCAGTACTTC.

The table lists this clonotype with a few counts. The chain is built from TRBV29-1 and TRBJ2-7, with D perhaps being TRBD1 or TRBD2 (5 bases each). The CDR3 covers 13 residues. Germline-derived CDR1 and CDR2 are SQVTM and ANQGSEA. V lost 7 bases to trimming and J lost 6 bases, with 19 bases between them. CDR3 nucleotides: TGCAGCGCCTTGGAGGTGGCTCAGGGCGAGCAGTACTTC. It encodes CSALEVAQGEQYF.

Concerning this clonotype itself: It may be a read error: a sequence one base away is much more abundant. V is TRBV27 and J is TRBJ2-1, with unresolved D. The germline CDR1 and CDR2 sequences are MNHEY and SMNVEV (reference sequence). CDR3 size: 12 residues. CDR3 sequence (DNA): TGTGCCGGCAGTCAAACCAACAATGAGCAGTTCTTC. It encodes CAGSQTNNEQFF.

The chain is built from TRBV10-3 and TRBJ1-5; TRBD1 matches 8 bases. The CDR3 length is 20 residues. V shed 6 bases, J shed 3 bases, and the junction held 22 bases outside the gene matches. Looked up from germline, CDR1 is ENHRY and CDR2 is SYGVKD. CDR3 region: CAISQSTGTGSQNNNQPQHF. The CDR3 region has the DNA TGTGCCATCAGCCAATCTACCGGGACAGGTTCCCAAAATAACAATCAGCCCCAGCATTTT.

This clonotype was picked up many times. This CDR3 reads CAITSMDGNYEQYF. Written as DNA, the CDR3 is TGTGCCATCACGTCTATGGACGGAAACTACGAGCAGTACTTC. V gene TRBV10-3 combines with J gene TRBJ2-7; D unclear. CDR1 is ENHRY, CDR2 SYGVKD, per germline. The CDR3 consists of 14 residues. V lost 7 bases and J 3 bases, leaving 16 bases between the germline ends.